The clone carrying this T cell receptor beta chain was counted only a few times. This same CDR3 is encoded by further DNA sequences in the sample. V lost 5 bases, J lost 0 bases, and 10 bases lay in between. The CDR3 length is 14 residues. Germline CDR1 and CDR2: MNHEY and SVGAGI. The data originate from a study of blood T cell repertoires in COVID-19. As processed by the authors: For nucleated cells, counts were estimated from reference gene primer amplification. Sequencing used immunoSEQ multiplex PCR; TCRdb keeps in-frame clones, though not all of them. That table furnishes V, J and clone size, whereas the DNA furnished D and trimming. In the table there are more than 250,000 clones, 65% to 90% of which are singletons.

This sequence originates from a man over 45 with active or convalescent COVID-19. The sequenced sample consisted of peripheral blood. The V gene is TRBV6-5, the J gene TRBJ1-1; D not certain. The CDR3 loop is CASSKRGMNTEAFF. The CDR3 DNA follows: TGTGCCAGCAGTAAACGAGGAATGAACACTGAAGCTTTCTTT.